This TCR beta chain was sequenced during a study of T cells in Graves' hyperthyroidism and ophthalmopathy. Per germline, CDR1 KGHSH and CDR2 LQKENI. Trimming took 4 bases from V and 4 from J, leaving 13 bases between them. CDR3 length: 14 residues. Amplified regions were TCR beta CDR3 sequences from RNA transcripts. The HTBI primer set served for first-round RT-PCR of the TCR CDR3. TCRdb called the multiplex PCR reads again in MiXCR, with one record for every CDR3 protein. Of some 560,000 distinct CDR3 sequences in the sample, roughly 14% were seen once. This clonotype was seen repeatedly, ten times or more.

The specimen was blood. The TCR sequence derives from a woman in her thirties with Graves' hyperthyroidism. The rearrangement links TRBV18 to TRBJ1-1; the D gene is possibly TRBD1 (6 bases). In nucleotides, the CDR3 is TGTGCCAGCTCACAGTCAAGGGGGTCCACTGAAGCTTTCTTT. Amino acids: CASSQSRGSTEAFF.